This TCR beta chain originates from a study of shared clonotypes between healthy human individuals. Across the whole study: Ranging from 18 to 49 in age, donors were two women and a few men.

Cells designated naive CD8 were CD45RO-negative and were positively selected for CCR7, with terminally differentiated effector memory CD45RA+ cells excluded. The healthy adult donors were HIV-negative and reported no recent acute infections or vaccinations. Points on this clone: Other DNA sequences in the sample encode the same CDR3.

The V gene lost 3 bases and the J gene lost 2 bases, with 11 bases spanning the gap. The germline CDR1 and CDR2 sequences are MNHEY and SMNVEV (reference sequence). CDR3 length: 14 residues. The data were produced by immunoSEQ multiplex PCR, yet TCRdb's version contains in-frame clones alone and is incomplete. The sample carries about 2 million clones, approximately 94% recorded once. The material sequenced was naive CD8+ T cells sorted from blood. This sequence was found in a man between 18 and 35 years old in good health. V gene TRBV27 combines with J gene TRBJ2-7; TRBD1 or TRBD2 may be the D gene (5 bases each). The CDR3 DNA reads as TGTGCCAGCAGTTTGGCCGGGACCACCTACGAGCAGTACTTC. It encodes CASSLAGTTYEQYF.